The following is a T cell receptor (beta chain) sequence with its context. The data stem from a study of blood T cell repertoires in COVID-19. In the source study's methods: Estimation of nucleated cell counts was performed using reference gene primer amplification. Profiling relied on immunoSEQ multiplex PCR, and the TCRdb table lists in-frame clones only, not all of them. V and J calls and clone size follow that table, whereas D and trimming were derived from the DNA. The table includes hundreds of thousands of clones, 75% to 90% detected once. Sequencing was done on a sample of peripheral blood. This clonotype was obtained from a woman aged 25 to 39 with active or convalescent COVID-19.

The CDR3 region has the DNA TGTGCCAGCAGTTATCTAGCGGGAGCGAAGGAGCAGTTCTTC. Encoded protein: CASSYLAGAKEQFF. The chain has TRBV6-5 and TRBJ2-1; 10 positions match TRBD2. The V gene's germline CDR1 is MNHEY and CDR2 SVGAGI. This CDR3 contains 14 residues. V lost 3 bases to trimming and J lost 10 bases; unmatched junction nucleotides: 6.